Presented here are 8 T cell receptor beta chains from one specimen sequenced in a study of T cell responses to AZD1222 COVID-19 vaccine. The table came from immunoSEQ multiplex PCR; TCRdb's copy has only in-frame clones and leaves some out. The sample yields fewer than 180,000 clones, 92% seen once. This specimen was peripheral blood, taken 28 days after the second AZD1222 dose. These receptors came from an adult who received the AZD1222 COVID-19 vaccine.

The chain links TRBV27 to TRBJ2-5; D gene uncertain. The V end lost 2 bases, the J end lost 4 bases, and 23 bases lay between the germline ends. The germline gives CDR1 MNHEY, CDR2 SMNVEV (reference sequence). The CDR3 is 18 residues long. The CDR3 protein is CASSLPARPERKGETQYF. CDR3 nucleotides: TGTGCCAGCAGTTTACCCGCCCGTCCGGAGCGTAAGGGAGAGACCCAGTACTTC.

The rearrangement uses TRBV7-2 and TRBJ1-3; D call uncertain. Germline assignment: CDR1 SGHTA and CDR2 FQGNSA. V gave up 2 bases and J gave up 0 bases, with 8 bases separating them. This CDR3 region has 15 residues. CDR3 protein: CASSLSRRSGNTIYF. The CDR3 bases are TGTGCCAGCAGCTTATCCAGGCGCTCTGGAAACACCATATATTTT.

The genes are TRBV2 and TRBJ2-3; D call uncertain. Germline assignment: CDR1 SNHLY and CDR2 FYNNEI. The length of the CDR3 is 14 residues. Between the trimmed V and J ends, which lost 2 bases and 4 bases, there was a span of 10 bases. The CDR3 region has the DNA TGTGCCAGCAGTGAAACGAGTAGGGCAGATACGCAGTATTTT. The encoded protein is CASSETSRADTQYF. Complete variable domain (other parts from reference TRBV2 and TRBJ2-3): EPEVTQTPSHQVTQMGQEVILRCVPISNHLYFYWYRQILGQKVEFLVSFYNNEISEKSEIFDDQFSVERPDGSNFTLKIRSTKLEDSAMYFCASSETSRADTQYFGPGTRLTVL.

The rearrangement uses TRBV30 and TRBJ1-6, with D possibly being TRBD1 (5 bases). Trimming cost V 0 bases and J 9 bases, with 15 bases left between them. The CDR3 sequence is 15 residues long. Germline CDR1 reads GTSNPN; CDR2 reads SVGIG (reference sequence). Written as DNA, the CDR3 is TGTGCCTGGAGTGTACAGCGGGGGGGTATTTCACCCCTCCACTTT. It specifies CAWSVQRGGISPLHF.

The V and J genes are TRBV15 and TRBJ2-7, with a tentative D call TRBD1 (6 bases). This CDR3 comprises 18 residues. Germline CDR1 reads LNHNV; CDR2 reads YYDKDF (reference sequence). V lost 1 base, J lost 2 bases, and 21 bases lay in between. CDR3 loop: CATSRAPVPNREAYEQYF. As DNA, the CDR3 is TGTGCCACCAGCAGAGCCCCGGTCCCCAACAGGGAAGCCTACGAGCAGTACTTC.

The genes are TRBV9 and TRBJ1-1; tentatively, D is TRBD1 (6 bases). This CDR3 has 15 amino acids. Trimming stripped 3 bases from V and 1 base from J, with 13 bases between. From germline, CDR1 is SGDLS and CDR2 YYNGEE. The DNA of the CDR3 is TGTGCCAGCAGCGATCAAGGGGGATCGAACACTGAAGCTTTCTTT. It translates to CASSDQGGSNTEAFF. Filled out from reference TRBV9 and TRBJ1-1, the complete variable domain reads DSGVTQTPKHLITATGQRVTLRCSPRSGDLSVYWYQQSLDQGLQFLIQYYNGEERAKGNILERFSAQQFPDLHSELNLSSLELGDSALYFCASSDQGGSNTEAFFGQGTRLTVV.

This chain connects TRBV7-9 to TRBJ2-7; 9 nucleotides align to TRBD2. Germline trimming cut 5 bases from V and 2 bases from J; bases unmatched to any gene: 4. The CDR3 consists of 14 residues. Germline loops: CDR1 SEHNR, CDR2 FQNEAQ (reference sequence). Here the CDR3 DNA reads TGTGCCAGCAGCCCACTAGCGGGTCCCTACGAGCAGTACTTC. This encodes CASSPLAGPYEQYF.

For this clone: The same CDR3 arises from other DNA sequences in this sample as well. This chain joins TRBV12-3 or TRBV12-4 and TRBJ1-2; no firm D call. The CDR3 contains 13 residues. Trimming cost V 2 bases and J 2 bases, with 6 bases left between them. CDR3 DNA sequence: TGTGCCAGCAGTTTACGGCAGAACTATGGCTACACCTTC. Amino acid sequence: CASSLRQNYGYTF.